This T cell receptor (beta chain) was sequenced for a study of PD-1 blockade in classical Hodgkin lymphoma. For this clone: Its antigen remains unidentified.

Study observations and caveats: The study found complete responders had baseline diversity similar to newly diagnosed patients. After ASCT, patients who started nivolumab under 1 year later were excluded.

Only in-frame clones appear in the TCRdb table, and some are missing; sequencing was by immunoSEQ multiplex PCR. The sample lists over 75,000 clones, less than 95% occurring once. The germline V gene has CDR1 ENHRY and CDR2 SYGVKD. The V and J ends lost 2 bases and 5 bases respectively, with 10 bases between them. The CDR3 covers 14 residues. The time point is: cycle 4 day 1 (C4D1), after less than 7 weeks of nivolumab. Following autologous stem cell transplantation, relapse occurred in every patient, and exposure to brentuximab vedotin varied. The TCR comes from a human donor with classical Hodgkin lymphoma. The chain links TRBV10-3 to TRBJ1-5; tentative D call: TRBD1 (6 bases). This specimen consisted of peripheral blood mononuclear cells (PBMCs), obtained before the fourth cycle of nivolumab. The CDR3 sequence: CAISEQDRHQPQHF. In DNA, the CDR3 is TGTGCCATCAGTGAGCAGGACAGACATCAGCCCCAGCATTTT.